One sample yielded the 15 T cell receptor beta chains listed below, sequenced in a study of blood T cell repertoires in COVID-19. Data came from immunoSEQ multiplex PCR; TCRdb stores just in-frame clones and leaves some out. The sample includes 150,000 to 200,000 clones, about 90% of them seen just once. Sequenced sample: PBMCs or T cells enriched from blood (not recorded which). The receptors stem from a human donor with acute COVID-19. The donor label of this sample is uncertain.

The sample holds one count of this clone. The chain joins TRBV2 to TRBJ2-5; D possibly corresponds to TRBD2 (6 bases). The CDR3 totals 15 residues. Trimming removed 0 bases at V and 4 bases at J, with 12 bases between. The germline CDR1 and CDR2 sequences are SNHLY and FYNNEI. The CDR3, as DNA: TGTGCCAGCAGTGAAGCTGGGGGGTGGGGAGAGACCCAGTACTTC. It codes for CASSEAGGWGETQYF.

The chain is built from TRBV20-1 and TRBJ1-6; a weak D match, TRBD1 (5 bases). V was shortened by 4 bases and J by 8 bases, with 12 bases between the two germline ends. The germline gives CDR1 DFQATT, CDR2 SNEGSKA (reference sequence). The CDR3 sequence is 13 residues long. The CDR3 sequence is CSAIERGDSPLHF. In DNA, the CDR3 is TGCAGTGCTATTGAGCGGGGGGATTCACCCCTCCACTTT.

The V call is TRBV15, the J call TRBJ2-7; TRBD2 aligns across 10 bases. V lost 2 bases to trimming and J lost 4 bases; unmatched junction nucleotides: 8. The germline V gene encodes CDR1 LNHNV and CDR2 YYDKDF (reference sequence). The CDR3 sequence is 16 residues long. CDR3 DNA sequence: TGTGCCACCAGCAGAATGAGAGCGGGGGGGCTTTACGAGCAGTACTTC. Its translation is CATSRMRAGGLYEQYF.

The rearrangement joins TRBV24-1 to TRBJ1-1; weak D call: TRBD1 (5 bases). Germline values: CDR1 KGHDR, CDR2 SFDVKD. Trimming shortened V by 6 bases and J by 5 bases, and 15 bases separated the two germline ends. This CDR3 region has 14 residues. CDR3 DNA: TGTGCCACCAGTTCGGGGCCCGCGGGGACTGAAGCTTTCTTT. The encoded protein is CATSSGPAGTEAFF.

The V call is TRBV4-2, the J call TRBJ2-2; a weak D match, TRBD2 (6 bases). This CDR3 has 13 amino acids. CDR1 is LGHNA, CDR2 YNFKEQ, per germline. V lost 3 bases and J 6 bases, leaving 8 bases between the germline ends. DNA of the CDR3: TGTGCCAGCAGCCAGCGGGGAGCCGGGGAGCTGTTTTTT. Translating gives CASSQRGAGELFF.

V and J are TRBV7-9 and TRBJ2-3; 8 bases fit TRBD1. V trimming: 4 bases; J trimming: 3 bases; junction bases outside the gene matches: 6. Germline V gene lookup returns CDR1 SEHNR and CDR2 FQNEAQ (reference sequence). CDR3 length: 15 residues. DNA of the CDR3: TGTGCCAGCAGCTCCCGACAGGGGCGAACAGATACGCAGTATTTT. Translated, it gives CASSSRQGRTDTQYF.

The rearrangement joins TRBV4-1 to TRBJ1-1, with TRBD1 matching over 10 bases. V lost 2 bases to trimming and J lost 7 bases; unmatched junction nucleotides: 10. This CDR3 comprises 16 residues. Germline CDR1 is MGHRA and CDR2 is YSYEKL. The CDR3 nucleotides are TGCGCCAGCAGCCAACGTCGACAGGGGGCGTCATATGAAGCTTTCTTT. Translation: CASSQRRQGASYEAFF.

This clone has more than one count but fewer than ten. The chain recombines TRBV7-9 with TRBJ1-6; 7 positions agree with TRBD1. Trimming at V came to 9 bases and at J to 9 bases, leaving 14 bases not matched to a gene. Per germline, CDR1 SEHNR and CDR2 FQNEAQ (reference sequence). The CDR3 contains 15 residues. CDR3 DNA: TGTGCCAGTAAGAGGGACAGACCCTTACGTTCACCCCTCCACTTT. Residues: CASKRDRPLRSPLHF.

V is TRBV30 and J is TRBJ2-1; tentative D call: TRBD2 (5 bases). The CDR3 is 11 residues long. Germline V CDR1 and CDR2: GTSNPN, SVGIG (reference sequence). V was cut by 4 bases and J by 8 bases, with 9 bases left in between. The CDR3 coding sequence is TGTGCCTGGAATGGAGGATATGAGCAGTTCTTC. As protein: CAWNGGYEQFF.

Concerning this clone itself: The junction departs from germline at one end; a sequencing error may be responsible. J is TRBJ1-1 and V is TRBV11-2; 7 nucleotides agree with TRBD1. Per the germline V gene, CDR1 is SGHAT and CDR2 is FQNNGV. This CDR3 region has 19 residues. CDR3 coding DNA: TGTGCCAGCAGCCCCGTAAAAGGGGGCTCAAAGCGACTACGAAGAAAGCGTATCTTT. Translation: CASSPVKGGSKRLRRKRIF. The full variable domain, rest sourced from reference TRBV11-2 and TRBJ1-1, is EAGVAQSPRYKIIEKRQSVAFWCNPISGHATLYWYQQILGQGPKLLIQFQNNGVVDDSQLPKDRFSAERLKGVDSTLKIQPAKLEDSAVYLCASSPVKGGSKRLRRKRIFGQGTRLTVV.

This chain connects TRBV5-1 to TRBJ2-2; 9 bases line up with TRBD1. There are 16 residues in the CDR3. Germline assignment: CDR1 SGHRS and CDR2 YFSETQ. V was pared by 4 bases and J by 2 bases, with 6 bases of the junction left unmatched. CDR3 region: CASSHGQGLNTGELFF. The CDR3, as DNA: TGCGCCAGCAGCCATGGACAGGGGTTAAACACCGGGGAGCTGTTTTTT.

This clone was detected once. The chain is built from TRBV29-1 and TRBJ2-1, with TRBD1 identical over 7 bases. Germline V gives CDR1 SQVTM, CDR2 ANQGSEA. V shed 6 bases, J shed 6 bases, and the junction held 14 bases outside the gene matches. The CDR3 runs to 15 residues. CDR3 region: CSVDLRDSYSNEQFF. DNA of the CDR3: TGCAGCGTAGATCTACGGGACAGCTATAGCAATGAGCAGTTCTTC.

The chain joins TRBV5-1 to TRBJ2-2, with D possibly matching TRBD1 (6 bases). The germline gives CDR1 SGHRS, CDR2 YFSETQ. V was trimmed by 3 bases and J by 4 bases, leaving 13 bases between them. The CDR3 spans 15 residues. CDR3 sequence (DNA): TGCGCCAGCAGCTGGGCGACAGGAGCCACCGGGGAGCTGTTTTTT. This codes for CASSWATGATGELFF.

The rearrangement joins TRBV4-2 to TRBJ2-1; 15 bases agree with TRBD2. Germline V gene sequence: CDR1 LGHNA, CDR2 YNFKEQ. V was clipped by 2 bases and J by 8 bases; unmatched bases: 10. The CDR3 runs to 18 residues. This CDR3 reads CASSQLWTSGGAIDEQFF. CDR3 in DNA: TGTGCCAGCAGCCAACTATGGACTAGCGGGGGGGCCATCGATGAGCAGTTCTTC.

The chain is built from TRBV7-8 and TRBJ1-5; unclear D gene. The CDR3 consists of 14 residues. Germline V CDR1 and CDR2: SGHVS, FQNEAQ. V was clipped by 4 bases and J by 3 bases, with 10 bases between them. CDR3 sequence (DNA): TGTGCCAGCAGCTCGCGCTACCCCAATCAGCCCCAGCATTTT. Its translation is CASSSRYPNQPQHF.